These T cell receptor beta chains were read from a single sample in a study of T cell repertoires in cytomegalovirus infection. TCRdb re-derived calls from the reads in MiXCR, one entry per CDR3 protein. The sample includes approximately 500,000 distinct CDR3 sequences, less than 30% of them seen just once. The sample taken for sequencing was PBMCs. The receptors come from a human donor in good health (CMV status not recorded). Some clones in this sample may be carry-over from other donors' samples. Each CDR3 is given with its conserved first and last residue.

J: TRBJ2-7
V: TRBV9
CDR3: CASSVGSRGDYEQYF

J: TRBJ2-2
V: TRBV19
CDR3: CASSIVTSGPVELFF

J: TRBJ1-6
V: TRBV11-1
CDR3: CASSLIRGAPLHF

J: TRBJ2-1
V: TRBV7-6
CDR3: CASSPRTGGDNEQFF

J: TRBJ1-2
V: TRBV19
CDR3: CASSRETAYGYTF

J: TRBJ1-1
V: TRBV7-2
CDR3: CASSSKGQGVIEAFF

J: TRBJ2-7
V: TRBV7-2
CDR3: CASSSLDRLYEQYF

J: TRBJ2-7
V: TRBV7-2
CDR3: CASSLGLVRSYEQYF

J: TRBJ1-5
V: TRBV5-5
CDR3: CASSDGTGNQPQHF

J: TRBJ2-3
V: TRBV12-3/TRBV12-4
CDR3: CASSLWTSGFTDTQYF

J: TRBJ2-7
V: TRBV2
CDR3: CASSGGTGTYEQYF

J: TRBJ2-3
V: TRBV14
CDR3: CASSQDRDSGMSTDTQYF

J: TRBJ1-2
V: TRBV6-5
CDR3: CASSFRGLDYGYTF

J: TRBJ2-7
V: TRBV7-2
CDR3: CASSPPGASPAEQYF

J: TRBJ2-1
V: TRBV6-5
CDR3: CASSYASGRGHEQFF

J: TRBJ2-2
V: TRBV7-2
CDR3: CASSLVGRVNTGELFF

J: TRBJ2-5
V: TRBV11-3
CDR3: CASSRRGGQETQYF

J: TRBJ2-7
V: TRBV29-1
CDR3: CSVGLAGGHEQYF

J: TRBJ2-4
V: TRBV4-1
CDR3: CASSQVPGQGDEKNIQYF